A selection of T cell receptor beta chains follows, all from one sample in a study of T cell repertoires in cytomegalovirus infection. From the reads, TCRdb called clonotypes with MiXCR, one entry per CDR3 protein. There are 200,000 to 300,000 distinct CDR3 sequences in the sample; approximately 13% occur only once, and 8.5% to 10% lies in the top ten. The sequenced material came from PBMCs. These receptors came from a human donor in good health (CMV status not recorded). Some clones in this sample may be carry-over from other donors' samples. CDR3s include the opening cysteine and the closing phenylalanine or tryptophan. Fields, in order: clone size, V gene, J gene, D gene, CDR3 protein, CDR3 DNA. D genes are given only for firm matches. For some rows the clone size is stated as once, few or many, or as a class when expanded; others skip it.

>many|TRBV7-2|TRBJ2-1|.
CASSPRSFRGGNNEQFF
TGTGCCAGCAGCCCGCGATCCTTTAGGGGGGGCAACAATGAGCAGTTCTTC
>.|TRBV28|TRBJ1-6|.
CASSSPTREVNSPLHF
TGTGCCAGCAGTTCTCCTACCCGGGAGGTTAATTCACCCCTCCACTTT
>many|TRBV28|TRBJ2-1|TRBD2
CASSGTSAYNEQFF
TGTGCCAGCAGTGGGACTAGCGCCTACAATGAGCAGTTCTTC
>.|TRBV6-2/TRBV6-3|TRBJ1-5|.
CASRFPGTDYQPQHF
TGTGCCAGCAGATTCCCCGGGACTGATTATCAGCCCCAGCATTTT
>many|TRBV6-5|TRBJ1-5|TRBD1
CASSAGQGAKGNQPQHF
TGTGCCAGCAGCGCGGGACAGGGGGCTAAAGGCAATCAGCCCCAGCATTTT
>few|TRBV20-1|TRBJ2-3|.
CSARIAGSTDTQYF
TGCAGTGCTAGAATCGCGGGGTCCACAGATACGCAGTATTTT
>many|TRBV6-5|TRBJ1-1|.
CASSRGASNTEAFF
TGTGCCAGCAGCCGAGGGGCCTCGAACACTGAAGCTTTCTTT
>many|TRBV7-8|TRBJ2-7|.
CASSRFRGPYEQYF
TGTGCCAGCAGCCGATTCCGGGGCCCCTACGAGCAGTACTTC
>many|TRBV20-1|TRBJ1-2|.
CSARQGMHGYTF
TGCAGTGCTAGACAGGGGATGCACGGCTACACCTTC
>many|TRBV7-8|TRBJ1-1|.
CASSYQSSTEAFF
TGTGCCAGCAGCTACCAGTCATCCACTGAAGCTTTCTTT
>many|TRBV7-2|TRBJ1-1|.
CASSMTRREAFF
TGTGCCAGCAGCATGACACGCCGAGAAGCTTTCTTT
>.|TRBV29-1|TRBJ1-1|.
CSVANSLGTEAFF
TGCAGCGTTGCTAACAGTTTGGGCACTGAAGCTTTCTTT
>many|TRBV12-3/TRBV12-4|TRBJ2-5|.
CASSYRQDSETQYF
TGTGCCAGCAGTTACCGACAGGACTCAGAGACCCAGTACTTC
>.|TRBV28|TRBJ1-1|TRBD1
CASSSRLGTGSSAEAFF
TGTGCCAGCAGTTCCCGACTGGGGACAGGGTCTTCGGCTGAAGCTTTCTTT
>few|TRBV19|TRBJ1-5|.
CASSTGFGGNQPQHF
TGTGCCAGTAGTACCGGGTTTGGGGGCAATCAGCCCCAGCATTTT
>.|TRBV19|TRBJ1-2|.
CASSTQEGLGGYTF
TGTGCCAGTAGTACCCAGGAGGGGCTTGGCGGCTACACCTTC
>few|TRBV20-1|TRBJ1-2|.
CSASPAQGSGYTF
TGCAGTGCTAGTCCGGCACAGGGCTCTGGCTACACCTTC
>many|TRBV7-2|TRBJ2-7|TRBD2
CASNLRLQGLAGGGDGSYEQYF
TGTGCCAGCAACTTAAGACTACAGGGACTAGCGGGAGGAGGCGACGGCTCCTACGAGCAGTACTTC
>few|TRBV2|TRBJ1-6|.
CASTLDRGGNSPLHF
TGTGCCAGCACCCTGGACAGAGGTGGAAATTCACCCCTCCACTTT
>many|TRBV12-3/TRBV12-4|TRBJ1-1|.
CASSLSGKGNTEAFF
TGTGCCAGCAGCCTTTCAGGGAAGGGGAACACTGAAGCTTTCTTT
>.|TRBV6-2/TRBV6-3|TRBJ2-3|.
CASSTGQTVTDTQYF
TGTGCCAGCAGTACCGGACAGACAGTCACAGATACGCAGTATTTT
>few|TRBV3-1|TRBJ2-3|.
CASSLRDPRDTQYF
TGTGCCAGCAGCCTCCGGGACCCACGAGATACGCAGTATTTT
>many|TRBV7-8|TRBJ2-1|.
CGREGPPYNEQFF
TGTGGCCGTGAGGGCCCGCCCTACAATGAGCAGTTCTTC
>few|TRBV7-6|TRBJ2-7|.
CASSLLGGLNEQYF
TGTGCCAGCAGCTTGTTGGGGGGGCTTAACGAGCAGTACTTC
>.|TRBV20-1|TRBJ2-3|TRBD2
CSAREGLALQYF
TGCAGTGCTAGAGAAGGACTAGCGCTGCAGTATTTT
>.|TRBV12-5|TRBJ2-3|.
CASGLVADTQYF
TGTGCTAGTGGTTTGGTGGCAGATACGCAGTATTTT
>many|TRBV12-3/TRBV12-4|TRBJ1-2|TRBD1
CASSKDRGYGYTF
TGTGCCAGCAGCAAAGACAGGGGCTATGGCTACACCTTC